This T cell receptor (beta chain) was obtained from a study of cytomegalovirus exposure and HLA in healthy donors (dated by TCRdb to 2016 to 2017). Regarding the study in general: An earlier analysis of under 600 of the donors reported 250 to 300 Gb of sequence data and 120 million or so unique TCR beta sequences from roughly 180 million T cells. An early release that covered several hundred HLA-typed donors contained approximately 300 gigabases of sequencing data and 65 million to 100 million unique TCR sequences. Of the roughly 400 genotyped donors, about 84% fell in the genetic ancestry cluster associated with self-reported Caucasian donors. The study was designed to test whether signatures of past pathogen exposure could be identified by cataloging public T cell receptors. The T cell repertoires of several hundred subjects were profiled by immunosequencing and related to cytomegalovirus serostatus. Along with the approximately 700-subject first cohort, a separate validation cohort of 120 different subjects was used. High-throughput TCR immunosequencing, statistical association of individual TCRs with disease status, and machine learning were combined to predict cytomegalovirus infection status. To study patterns of TCR occurrence, a later analysis re-analyzed previously published TCR beta repertoires from 666 donors and added high-resolution HLA genotyping. Rather than using new phenotypic data, the later analysis identified candidate immune exposures from TCR beta sequences and from how often those sequences occurred across donors. To decide whether each TCR beta V gene segment behaved as functional or pseudogenic, an earlier analysis of over 500 of the donors relied on high-throughput TCR beta sequencing. Donor age, sex, ethnicity and CMV serostatus were compiled alongside the repertoire data. A later genetic analysis used genome-wide SNP genotypes for 398 of the 666 donors, treating that subset as a discovery cohort. All discovery cohort repertoires had been generated on a single sequencing platform. Class I and class II HLA loci were covered by the typing at four-digit resolution. Typing coverage varied by locus: 629-630 donors for A, B, C, DRB1 and DQB1; around 560 for DQA1; nearly 610 for DPA1; around 490 for DPB1. Five DR-DQ haplotypes were treated as single units for association and clustering because of strong linkage in the cohort. Among around 400 genotyped donors of the cohort, an average of about 240,000 unique TCR beta nucleotide sequences was sequenced per donor, of which roughly 17% were non-productive.

The library came from the immunoSEQ multiplex PCR assay. The multiplex PCR relied on a mix of 60 forward primers for TCR Vbeta segments and 13 reverse primers for TCR Jbeta segments. Amplification of the CDR3 region of rearranged TCR beta genes was performed with a multiplex PCR assay on genomic DNA. Amplified TCR beta libraries were sequenced as 87-base-pair reads on the Illumina HiSeq System. Per the original workflow: A later analysis tallied about 77 million unique TCR beta chains across the 666 repertoires, and some 10 million of those chains were shared by two or more donors. To remove PCR and sequencing errors, raw reads were error-corrected and collapsed into unique sequences using a nearest-neighbor algorithm that merged closely related sequences. Alignment of CDR3 sequences to IMGT reference sequences was used to assign V, D and J gene segments. Each retained sequence needed at least a six-nucleotide match to both a V gene segment and a J gene segment. Rearrangements were classified as productive when the CDR3 lacked stop codons and remained in frame with V and J, and all other rearrangements were classified as non-productive. Following IMGT convention, CDR3 was defined as the stretch from the second conserved V-encoded cysteine up to the conserved J-encoded phenylalanine. In an earlier analysis of roughly 580 of the donors, sequences lacking an unambiguous match to a single V gene segment were excluded. In an earlier analysis of approximately 590 of the donors, a V segment was called functional when productive rearrangements were above 56.7%, and segregating when the standard deviation between donors exceeded 5%. To diagnose cytomegalovirus status from the catalog of TCR beta chain sequences, a statistical classification framework was built. In a later analysis, V and J genes were assigned by comparing TCR nucleotide sequences against IMGT/GENE-DB human TR gene sequences. The TCRdist pipeline was used in a later analysis to assign CDR3 sequences and most-parsimonious VDJ recombination scenarios. In a later analysis, each TCR beta chain was defined by its CDR3 amino acid sequence together with its V-gene family, and reads without a unique V-gene family were excluded. To address suspected cross-contamination and a sequencing artifact, a later analysis removed roughly 580 highly shared, low-generation-probability nucleotide sequences. A later analysis calculated a clonal expansion index for each public chain from normalized within-repertoire ranks of inferred template counts. A later analysis computed generation probabilities with a VDJ recombination model fitted to out-of-frame rearrangements, and checked the results against IGoR. A later analysis scored TCR-TCR, TCR-HLA and TCR-CMV co-occurrence with hypergeometric tests, applying a repertoire-size bias correction to TCR pairs. In a later analysis, false discovery rates were estimated by permuting HLA or CMV assignments 20 times. A later analysis grouped co-occurring TCRs with DBSCAN, adding TCRdist sequence similarity when clustering within HLA-allele-positive subsets. Repertoires with fewer than 30,000 or more than 120,000 public chains were left out of co-occurrence clustering, as were about 5 repertoires with anomalous nucleotide sharing. TCRdb carries this immuneACCESS record with in-frame sequences only. Its versions omit some clonotypes, under half of them owing to an unresolved V gene in the studies checked, with the rest unexplained. That table supplies the V and J calls and clone size; D and trimming were determined from the DNA. The sample table contains roughly 150,000 clones; only one count was recorded for roughly 68% of them. Of the sample, more than 9% is held by the ten largest clones.

With regard to this clone: The target of this receptor is not known. No base-level quality is on record; no much larger clone is a single base apart.

V lost 8 bases and J lost 0 bases; the stretch between them is 12 bases long. The germline V gene yields SGHTA for CDR1 and FQGTGA for CDR2. The CDR3, from cysteine to phenylalanine, totals 14 residues. The CDR3 DNA has 42 bases and is translated from base 1. In total, roughly 670 healthy bone marrow donors made up the cohort. Cohort members were all nominally healthy when sampled, although unrecorded immune exposures were likely present. The donor tested CMV seropositive, placing the donor among the roughly 300 seropositive members of the cohort. A peripheral blood sample was provided by each donor, and peripheral blood mononuclear cells were used for TCR beta sequencing. The Qiagen DNeasy Blood Extraction Kit was used to extract genomic DNA from the blood cell samples. On the study overall, not on this receptor specifically: At a false discovery rate of 0.05, a later analysis linked around 15,000 TCR beta sequences to specific HLA alleles. Compared with equally common non-associated chains, HLA-associated TCR beta chains in a later analysis were more clonally expanded and had lower generation probabilities. When HLA alleles, especially DR and DQ, strongly co-occurred, attributing TCR associations to individual alleles was difficult. Most CMV-associated TCR beta chains appeared to be HLA-restricted in a later analysis, and the HLA associations seemed to be driven largely by CMV exposure. V-gene and J-gene trimming of TCR beta chains was associated with a missense DCLRE1C variant in a later genetic analysis, and the association was replicated in an independent cohort. Roughly uniform sequencing depth across donors was assumed in presence/absence analyses, although this assumption may not hold. Cytomegalovirus status was reported to be diagnosed by the classifier with high specificity and sensitivity in both the original and validation cohorts. A further reported finding was that TCR beta sequences accurately predicted the HLA-A and HLA-B alleles for most subjects in the first cohort. Because counts were too low, about 18 rarely observed V segments, including chromosome 9 orphons, were left out of the earlier analysis of a few hundred of the donors. Only TCR beta chains were sequenced in this cohort, and the absence of alpha or paired-chain data limited detectable features. Some IMGT-functional V segments, including TRBV6-2 and TRBV6-3, could not be distinguished by the 87-base-pair reads and were therefore excluded. While some public TCRs were present in many individuals, most TCR sequences turned up only very rarely across donors. A later analysis reported that several top co-occurrence clusters appeared linked to parvovirus B19, influenza, CMV and Epstein-Barr virus. Correlated functional status among segregating V segments might be attributable to linkage disequilibrium, but an unknown experimental factor could not be ruled out. In vitro tests confirmed that three of the cytomegalovirus-associated TCR beta chains recognize cytomegalovirus antigens. The study listed 150 to 200 TCR beta chains as associated with cytomegalovirus. A later analysis found that TCR association rates varied across HLA loci, with DRB1 alleles showing the most associated TCRs and HLA-C alleles the fewest. According to a later genetic analysis, donors in an Asian-associated ancestry cluster had fewer N-insertions in productive TCRs than the approximately 700-donor mean. According to the authors, the approach could potentially be generalized to other disease states and immunological phenotypes. Broadly in line with IMGT annotations, most TCR beta V segments showed up in productive rearrangements about 87% or about 30% of the time in an earlier analysis of some 590 of the donors. A cluster of highly shared sequence variants was judged likely to represent a technical artifact of the sequencing pipeline. HLA typing was unavailable for some donors at each locus, so association tests used only the typed subset. Immune exposure information for the cohort was limited to CMV serostatus.

The receptor was derived from a man between 25 and 39 years old in good health and CMV-seropositive. The sequence joins TRBV7-3 to TRBJ2-3, with an unclear D gene assignment. Sequencing input: PBMCs. In nucleotides, the sequence is TGTGCCAGCGCCCCATCGGGTAGCACAGATACGCAGTATTTT. Translated, it gives CASAPSGSTDTQYF.